What follows describes a single T cell receptor beta chain. Its antigen is currently not known. Per-base quality was not reported, and no clone a single base away is much larger than it. V is reduced by 5 bases and J by 1 base, leaving a spacing of 13 bases between them. Including the terminal cysteine and phenylalanine, the CDR3 comprises 15 residues. Kept here is only the CDR3 DNA, which spans 45 bases and is read in frame from base 1. Per the germline V gene, SGHVS is the CDR1 and FNYEAQ is the CDR2. The trial excluded patients who had a history of autoimmune disease or who were on systemic immunosuppression. Peripheral blood for TCR sequencing was collected from all dose cohorts at baseline, on cycle 4 day 1, and on cycle 7 day 1. Samples came from an open-label, multicenter, first-in-human phase I dose-escalation trial of ivuxolimab. Adults with locally advanced or metastatic head and neck squamous cell, hepatocellular, melanoma or renal cell carcinoma were enrolled in the trial. Before TCR sequencing, CD4+ and CD8+ T cells were separately sorted from peripheral blood.

Genomic DNA was isolated from the sorted cells so that the TCRbeta CDR3 region could be sequenced. The immunoSEQ Assay was used for sequencing of TCRbeta CDR3 regions. TCRdb took over this immuneACCESS table, retaining in-frame rearrangements with V and J assigned. Such tables are incomplete; in checked studies, under half of the missing clones stem from an unresolved V gene, and the remainder is unexplained. The sample data list more than 50,000 clones, and 70% to 90% of these were observed just once. Clones ranked in the top ten supply approximately 5% of the sample. The source of the sample is a study of OX40 agonist ivuxolimab in advanced cancers. Study-wide context: Ivuxolimab was a fully human IgG2 agonistic monoclonal antibody targeting the costimulatory receptor OX40 (CD134). Patients were allowed to have had prior anti-PD-1, anti-PD-L1 or anti-CTLA-4 therapy, and less than 45% of the dose-escalation patients had previously received checkpoint inhibitors. Of the approximately 54 patients in dose escalation, some 20 had hepatocellular carcinoma, approximately 15 had melanoma, 9 had renal cell carcinoma and 9 had head and neck cancer. Partial responses occurred in three dose-escalation patients: two with cutaneous melanoma and one with hepatocellular carcinoma. A male proportion of nearly 85% and a mean age of approximately 58 years, ranging from about 20 to 85, were recorded for the dose-escalation cohort. Intravenous ivuxolimab was administered to patients every 2 weeks at six dose levels: 0.01, 0.1, 0.3, 1.5, 3 and 10 mg/kg. The point of sequencing TCRbeta in the periphery was to test whether ivuxolimab changed TCR sequence diversity and drove clonal T-cell expansion. The paper describes the monotherapy dose-escalation part (N ≈ 49 patients) of the phase I trial of ivuxolimab.

The full study reports these points: After ivuxolimab, CD8+ T cells had more expanded clones than CD4+ T cells on average. Low levels of normalized T-cell clonal expansion were also shown by some nonresponding patients. In partial responders in the 0.1-3.0 mg/kg groups, normalized peripheral clonal expansion was found to be among the lowest, especially among CD8+ T cells. At doses of 0.1 to 3.0 mg/kg, clonal expansion of both CD4+ and CD8+ blood T cells was observed from baseline to week 6. Which antigens the clonally expanded peripheral T cells were specific for was not determined.

This TCR was recovered from an adult with an advanced solid tumor such as melanoma, head and neck, liver or kidney cancer. Recombination joined TRBV7-6 with TRBJ2-3, with the D call perhaps TRBD1 or TRBD2, as 5 bases match in each case. The sequences come from CD4+ or CD8+ T cells sorted from blood, collected in a trial of the OX40 agonist ivuxolimab. The DNA is as follows: TGTGCCAGCAGCCCCAAAGGGGACGGCACAGATACGCAGTATTTT. Protein translation: CASSPKGDGTDTQYF.